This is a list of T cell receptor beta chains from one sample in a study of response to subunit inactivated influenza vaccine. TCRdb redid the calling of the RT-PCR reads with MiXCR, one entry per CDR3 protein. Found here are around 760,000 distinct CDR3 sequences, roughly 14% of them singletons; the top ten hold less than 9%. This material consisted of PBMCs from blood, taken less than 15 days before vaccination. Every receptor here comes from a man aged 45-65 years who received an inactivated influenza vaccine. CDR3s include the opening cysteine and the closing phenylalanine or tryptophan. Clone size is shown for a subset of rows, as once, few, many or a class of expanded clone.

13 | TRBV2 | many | CASNAAFLYEQYF
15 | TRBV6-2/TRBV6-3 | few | CASNRAPSGANVLTF
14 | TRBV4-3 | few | CASSQDLQGGQQFF
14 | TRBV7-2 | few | CASSPGQGGYGYTF
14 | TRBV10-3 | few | CAISRQADTDTQYF
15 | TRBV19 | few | CASSILAGGTDTQYF
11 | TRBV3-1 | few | CASSQLEGYTF
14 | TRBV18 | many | CASSRRDKNEKLFF
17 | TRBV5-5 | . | CASSPNIGGHGRYEQYF
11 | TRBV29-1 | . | CSVSGRYEQYF
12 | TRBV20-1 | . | CSATRGQETQYF
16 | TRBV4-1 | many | CASSQEVRTGPYGYTF
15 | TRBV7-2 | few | CASSLKVMGGDTQYF
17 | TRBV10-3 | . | CAISPSLGTGTPGELFF
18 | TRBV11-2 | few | CASSIRSLTSGSLYEQFF
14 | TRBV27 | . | CASSPNLSGNEQFF
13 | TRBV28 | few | CASSRSTGSPQHF
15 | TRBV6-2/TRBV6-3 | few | CASKKRDLAKNIQYF
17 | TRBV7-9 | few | CASSPPFPGLMTGELFF
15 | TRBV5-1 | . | CASSLVGQGAWKQFF
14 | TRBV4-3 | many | CASSQDRALGGYTF
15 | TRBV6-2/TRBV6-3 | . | CASSGGGSTYNEQFF
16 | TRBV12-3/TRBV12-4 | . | CASSGVSVFPNTEAFF
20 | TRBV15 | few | CATSRDKFWERGRYTDTQYF
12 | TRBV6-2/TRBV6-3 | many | CASSWNTGELFF
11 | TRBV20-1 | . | CSASDSGELFF
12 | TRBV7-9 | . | CASSFPDYEQYF
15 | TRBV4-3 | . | CASSQDLWGQETQYF
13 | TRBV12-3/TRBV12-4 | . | CASSRSGIYEQYF